The clone carrying this T cell receptor (beta chain) was observed at least ten times. This CDR3 comprises 15 residues. Trimming cost V 3 bases and J 3 bases, with 14 bases left between them. The sample is drawn from a study of T-cell reconstitution after alpha-beta-depleted transplantation in children. TCRbeta library preparation incorporated unique molecular identifiers. Using its own MiXCR run on the PCR reads, TCRdb lists one record per CDR3 protein. The repertoire has about 460,000 distinct CDR3 sequences, around an eighth of them found once; the top ten carry less than 6.5%. This TCR was sampled from a human donor who donated a stem cell graft to a child with combined immunodeficiency. The gene calls are TRBV12-3 or TRBV12-4 and TRBJ1-1; D possibly corresponds to TRBD1 (5 bases). The starting material was PBMCs from the stem cell graft donor, obtained from the stem cell graft. CDR3 in DNA: TGTGCCAGCAGTTTTATGGGACTTTCGGACACTGAAGCTTTCTTT. Encoded protein: CASSFMGLSDTEAFF.